The rows below give T cell receptor beta chains drawn from one sample of a study of CD8 T cells in Susac syndrome. TCRdb processed the immunoSEQ multiplex PCR reads anew with MiXCR; each CDR3 protein has one entry. The sample has fewer than 150,000 distinct CDR3 sequences, 94% seen once. The sample comprised CD8+ T cells from PBMCs. These receptor sequences come from a human donor in good health. Each CDR3 is given with its conserved first and last residue. A D gene is named only where the DNA matches it firmly. Clone size is shown for a subset of rows, as once, few, many or a class of expanded clone.

cdr3_length | clone_size | d_call | j_call | v_call | cdr3_aa | cdr3_nt
14 | - | - | TRBJ2-2 | TRBV7-9 | CASSHPTSSGELFF | TGTGCCAGCAGCCACCCTACTAGTTCCGGGGAGCTGTTTTTT
15 | - | - | TRBJ1-1 | TRBV4-3 | CASSHLGGGNTEAFF | TGCGCCAGCAGCCATCTGGGAGGGGGGAACACTGAAGCTTTCTTT
15 | - | - | TRBJ2-3 | TRBV27 | CASSLWGRNTDTQYF | TGTGCCAGCAGTTTATGGGGGAGAAACACAGATACGCAGTATTTT
15 | - | - | TRBJ2-2 | TRBV9 | CASSVGSLWPGELFF | TGTGCCAGCAGCGTAGGGTCGTTGTGGCCCGGGGAGCTGTTTTTT
15 | - | - | TRBJ1-1 | TRBV14 | CASSQDQGKNTEAFF | TGTGCCAGCAGCCAAGATCAGGGGAAGAACACTGAAGCTTTCTTT
11 | once | - | TRBJ1-2 | TRBV12-3/TRBV12-4 | CANPTGSGYTF | TGTGCCAACCCTACGGGGTCTGGCTACACCTTC
15 | - | - | TRBJ2-5 | TRBV6-5 | CASTASEEIGETQYF | TGTGCCAGCACGGCTAGCGAGGAAATAGGAGAGACCCAGTACTTC
15 | - | TRBD2 | TRBJ2-1 | TRBV4-3 | CASSQDWGGSGEQFF | TGCGCCAGCAGCCAAGATTGGGGGGGGTCGGGTGAGCAGTTCTTC
16 | - | - | TRBJ2-3 | TRBV28 | CASSSRDSSYTDTQYF | TGTGCCAGCAGTTCAAGGGACTCTTCCTACACAGATACGCAGTATTTT
15 | - | - | TRBJ2-4 | TRBV6-1 | CATREVRVAKNIQYF | TGTGCCACCCGGGAAGTACGGGTAGCCAAAAACATTCAGTACTTC
14 | - | TRBD2 | TRBJ2-1 | TRBV29-1 | CSVGGTSGINEQFF | TGCAGCGTTGGAGGGACTAGCGGGATCAATGAGCAGTTCTTC
14 | - | TRBD1 | TRBJ2-7 | TRBV30 | CAWTTPRQGYEQYF | TGTGCCTGGACCACCCCGAGACAGGGTTACGAGCAGTACTTC
12 | - | - | TRBJ2-3 | TRBV20-1 | CSAALGTDTQYF | TGCAGTGCGGCCCTTGGCACAGATACGCAGTATTTT
17 | - | TRBD2 | TRBJ2-3 | TRBV4-2 | CASSQDPQRDYTDTQYF | TGTGCCAGCAGCCAAGATCCCCAGCGGGACTACACAGATACGCAGTATTTT
13 | - | - | TRBJ1-1 | TRBV7-9 | CATEPGDNTEAFF | TGTGCCACCGAGCCAGGGGATAACACTGAAGCTTTCTTT
12 | once | - | TRBJ2-7 | TRBV28 | CASSWGEYEQYF | TGTGCCAGCAGCTGGGGCGAATACGAGCAGTACTTC
15 | - | - | TRBJ1-1 | TRBV7-6 | CASSSRGAVITEAFF | TGTGCCAGCAGCTCTAGAGGGGCCGTCATCACTGAAGCTTTCTTT
12 | - | - | TRBJ1-1 | TRBV29-1 | CSAAGGNAEAFF | TGCAGCGCCGCCGGGGGGAACGCTGAAGCTTTCTTT
15 | once | - | TRBJ2-5 | TRBV15 | CATSRERWGQETQYF | TGTGCCACCAGCAGAGAGAGGTGGGGCCAAGAGACCCAGTACTTC
14 | - | TRBD2 | TRBJ2-5 | TRBV7-2 | CASSSGLARETQYF | TGTGCCAGCAGCTCGGGACTAGCTCGGGAGACCCAGTACTTC
13 | - | - | TRBJ1-1 | TRBV25-1 | CASNWGGETEAFF | TGTGCCAGCAACTGGGGGGGTGAGACTGAAGCTTTCTTT
14 | few | - | TRBJ2-5 | TRBV5-6 | CASSFQRYQETQYF | TGTGCCAGCAGCTTCCAGAGGTACCAAGAGACCCAGTACTTC